Listed here are 18 T cell receptor beta chains from one sample, sequenced in a study of T cell changes during pregnancy in multiple sclerosis. Only in-frame clones appear in the TCRdb table, and some are missing; sequencing was by immunoSEQ multiplex PCR. The sample includes 50,000 to 70,000 clones, about nine tenths of them seen just once. The material was peripheral blood, obtained after pregnancy. These TCRs come from a female donor in good health, enrolled as a control in a pregnancy study.

This clone was detected a few times. The chain recombines TRBV6-6 with TRBJ1-1; D call uncertain. The V end was cut by 2 bases, the J end by 2 bases, with 3 bases between. Germline V gives CDR1 MNHNY, CDR2 SVGAGI (reference sequence). CDR3 length: 12 residues. CDR3 amino acids: CASSYPNTEAFF. The DNA for the CDR3 is TGTGCCAGCAGTTACCCTAACACTGAAGCTTTCTTT.

The chain is built from TRBV19 and TRBJ1-2; TRBD1 agrees at 7 bases. The CDR3 contains 16 residues. Germline V gene data show CDR1 as LNHDA and CDR2 as SQIVND (reference sequence). The V and J ends lost 4 bases and 4 bases, in that order; junction bases with no gene match: 12. The CDR3 loop is CASSNLMDRPVYGYTF. The CDR3 region has the DNA TGTGCCAGTAGTAACCTAATGGACAGGCCCGTCTATGGCTACACCTTC.

This clone was seen a handful of times. The V and J genes are TRBV30 and TRBJ1-1; D gene uncertain. The germline V gene encodes CDR1 GTSNPN and CDR2 SVGIG (reference sequence). CDR3 length equals 14 residues. V was pared by 0 bases and J by 1 base, with 9 bases between. As DNA, the CDR3 is TGTGCCTGGAGTGTACGGCGGAAGAACACTGAAGCTTTCTTT. Its protein product is CAWSVRRKNTEAFF.

V and J are TRBV11-2 and TRBJ1-1; 9 bases match TRBD1. V lost 4 bases to trimming and J lost 6 bases; unmatched junction nucleotides: 9. Germline V gene sequence: CDR1 SGHAT, CDR2 FQNNGV. The CDR3 sequence is 15 residues long. CDR3 protein: CASSSPRTGASEAFF. For the CDR3, the DNA is TGTGCCAGCAGCTCGCCTAGGACAGGGGCTTCTGAAGCTTTCTTT.

V is TRBV11-2 and J is TRBJ2-7; TRBD1 matches at 8 bases. Germline-derived CDR1 and CDR2 are SGHAT and FQNNGV. CDR3 length: 15 residues. The V segment lost 1 base and the J segment 3 bases; nucleotides outside the gene matches: 5. The CDR3, as DNA: TGTGCCAGCAGCTTAGTTTGGACAGGGAACTACGAGCAGTACTTC. It is translated as CASSLVWTGNYEQYF.

This rearrangement joins TRBV9 to TRBJ2-1; a possible D gene is TRBD2 (6 bases). The germline V gene encodes CDR1 SGDLS and CDR2 YYNGEE. The length of the CDR3 is 15 residues. V lost 3 bases to trimming and J lost 0 bases, with 10 bases between them. The CDR3 DNA follows: TGTGCCAGCAGCGCCGGGGGAAGCTCCTACAATGAGCAGTTCTTC. Protein: CASSAGGSSYNEQFF.

This clone was seen only once. The chain combines TRBV6-5 with TRBJ2-7; D may be TRBD1 (6 bases). This CDR3 contains 14 residues. Trimming stripped 6 bases from V and 2 bases from J, with 14 bases between. Germline V gives CDR1 MNHEY, CDR2 SVGAGI. The CDR3 reads CASRPVDRTYEQYF. The CDR3 DNA reads TGTGCCAGCAGACCTGTCGACAGGACCTACGAGCAGTACTTC.

The genes are TRBV14 and TRBJ2-7, with D perhaps matching TRBD1 (5 bases). Trimming cost V 1 base and J 5 bases, with 15 bases left between them. Per germline, CDR1 SGHDN and CDR2 FVKESK. The length of the CDR3 is 15 residues. CDR3 DNA: TGTGCCAGCAGCCAAGTTCTGGACACCCCCCACGAGCAGTACTTC. This sequence encodes CASSQVLDTPHEQYF.

The gene calls are TRBV6-1 and TRBJ2-7, with 9 bases fitting TRBD1. Germline assignment: CDR1 MNHNS and CDR2 SASEGT. CDR3 length: 13 amino acids. The ends lost 7 bases at V and 6 bases at J; junction bases unmatched: 7. The chain's CDR3 is CASIRTGDSEQYF. DNA for the CDR3: TGTGCCAGCATTCGGACAGGGGATAGCGAGCAGTACTTC.

V is TRBV4-3 and J is TRBJ2-2; TRBD2 aligns across 14 bases. The CDR3 covers 18 residues. From germline, CDR1 is LGHNA and CDR2 YSLEER. The V gene end was trimmed by 4 bases and the J gene end by 0 bases; junction bases not matched to a gene: 4. The DNA for the CDR3 is TGCGCCAGCAGCCCGGGACTAGCGGGGGCCTCGAACACCGGGGAGCTGTTTTTT. Translated, it gives CASSPGLAGASNTGELFF.

The V and J genes are TRBV4-3 and TRBJ2-3, with 9 bases identical to TRBD2. J gave up 4 bases and V 0 bases, and 5 bases lay outside the gene matches. The CDR3 is made up of 16 amino acids. Germline lookup yields CDR1 LGHNA and CDR2 YSLEER. CDR3 region: CASSQDTAGGSDTQYF. The CDR3 DNA reads as TGCGCCAGCAGCCAAGATACAGCGGGGGGATCAGATACGCAGTATTTT.

The chain links TRBV11-2 to TRBJ1-1; TRBD1 is a possible D gene (6 bases). The CDR3 contains 14 residues. V dropped 4 bases and J dropped 3 bases, with 12 bases sitting between them. CDR1 is SGHAT and CDR2 is FQNNGV in the germline V gene. The CDR3, as DNA: TGTGCCAGCAGCTCGGGGGGGCGCGACACTGAAGCTTTCTTT. It specifies CASSSGGRDTEAFF.

V gene TRBV9 combines with J gene TRBJ2-2, with 10 bases fitting TRBD1. Germline values: CDR1 SGDLS, CDR2 YYNGEE. The CDR3 is 16 amino acids. Germline trimming cut 0 bases from V and 6 bases from J; bases unmatched to any gene: 5. The CDR3 here is CASSVAGTGVPGELFF. CDR3 coding DNA: TGTGCCAGCAGCGTAGCCGGGACAGGGGTGCCCGGGGAGCTGTTTTTT. Looking up the rest from reference TRBV9 and TRBJ2-2 gives the full variable domain: DSGVTQTPKHLITATGQRVTLRCSPRSGDLSVYWYQQSLDQGLQFLIQYYNGEERAKGNILERFSAQQFPDLHSELNLSSLELGDSALYFCASSVAGTGVPGELFFGEGSRLTVL.

V gene TRBV29-1 combines with J gene TRBJ2-5; D might be TRBD2 (6 bases). Germline V gives CDR1 SQVTM, CDR2 ANQGSEA. The CDR3 contains 11 residues. V was shortened by 7 bases and J by 5 bases, with 11 bases between the two germline ends. The CDR3, as DNA: TGCAGCGCCGAGCGGGCGGAGACCCAGTACTTC. Residues: CSAERAETQYF. The entire variable domain, with the rest obtained from reference TRBV29-1 and TRBJ2-5, is as follows: SAVISQKPSRDICQRGTSLTIQCQVDSQVTMMFWYRQQPGQSLTLIATANQGSEATYESGFVIDKFPISRPNLTFSTLTVSNMSPEDSSIYLCSAERAETQYFGPGTRLLVL.

The chain couples TRBV5-1 to TRBJ1-1; perhaps TRBD1 as D (5 bases). Trimming left V 0 bases short and J 0 bases short, with 24 bases between. CDR3 size: 20 residues. From germline, CDR1 is SGHRS and CDR2 YFSETQ. Here the CDR3 DNA reads TGCGCCAGCAGCTTGGTCCGTCACTTGGGGCCGGGCCCAATGAACACTGAAGCTTTCTTT. Translated, it gives CASSLVRHLGPGPMNTEAFF.

The sample holds one count of this clone. This chain links TRBV7-2 with TRBJ2-5; a weak D match, TRBD2 (5 bases). The germline V gene has CDR1 SGHTA and CDR2 FQGNSA. CDR3 length: 13 residues. V was trimmed by 0 bases and J by 9 bases, leaving 11 bases between them. Here the CDR3 reads CASSLAHTEAQYF. DNA of the CDR3: TGTGCCAGCAGCTTAGCCCACACGGAGGCCCAGTACTTC. Supplemented by reference TRBV7-2 and TRBJ2-5, the full variable domain reads GAGVSQSPSNKVTEKGKDVELRCDPISGHTALYWYRQSLGQGLEFLIYFQGNSAPDKSGLPSDRFSAERTGGSVSTLTIQRTQQEDSAVYLCASSLAHTEAQYFGPGTRLLVL.

The chain couples TRBV4-2 to TRBJ2-2, with 7 bases identical to TRBD2. Germline-derived CDR1 and CDR2 are LGHNA and YNFKEQ. The J segment lost 5 bases and the V segment lost 0 bases, leaving 3 bases of the junction unmatched. The CDR3 runs to 15 residues. CDR3 region: CASSQEGRETGELFF. CDR3 nucleotides: TGTGCCAGCAGCCAAGAGGGGAGGGAAACCGGGGAGCTGTTTTTT.

V usage is TRBV6-5 and J usage is TRBJ2-1; 8 positions match TRBD1. The CDR3 length is 16 residues. Germline loops: CDR1 MNHEY, CDR2 SVGAGI. V dropped 0 bases and J dropped 2; count of bases not matched to a gene: 3. In DNA form, the CDR3 reads TGTGCCAGCAGTTACTCGGGCAGGGGGCCCTACAATGAGCAGTTCTTC. It codes for CASSYSGRGPYNEQFF.